The TCR beta chain under discussion was sequenced for a study of regulatory T cells in long-lasting Graves disease. Documented time point: persistent/refractory GD, antithyroid drugs over 5 years with positive TRAb. Researchers made the TCR library from RNA that was extracted from PBMCs. One endocrinology department in Xi'an, China, was where patients came from. The collection involved drawing 8 to 9 milliliters of peripheral blood into EDTA tubes. The table lists this clonotype with many counts. Its antigen is unidentified. Sequencing libraries for TCR beta were prepared with iRepertoire HTBI primers and Arm-PCR of CDR3 regions. TCRdb used MiXCR to reprocess the multiplex PCR reads, holding one entry per CDR3 protein. The sample includes a few hundred thousand distinct CDR3 sequences, 21% of them seen just once. Study-level points and caveats: The TCR repertoire of persistent Graves' patients was less diverse than that of newly diagnosed ones. Patients with persistent disease showed a bias toward TRBV28, TRBJ1-2 and TRBJ2-5.

This CDR3 is built from 14 residues. Per germline, CDR1 SEHNR and CDR2 FQNEAQ (reference sequence). With 1 base removed from V and 2 bases from J, the gap between germline ends came to 9 bases. The receptor was derived from a female donor with Graves disease. This chain joins TRBV7-9 and TRBJ2-7; no definite D call. Sample: peripheral blood mononuclear cells (PBMCs), taken when the disease was refractory, from a patient treated with antithyroid drugs. CDR3 protein: CASSLVPQTYEQYF. The CDR3 DNA follows: TGTGCCAGCAGCTTAGTTCCCCAAACCTACGAGCAGTACTTC.